This paragraph covers one T cell receptor (beta chain) sequence. Its target is unknown. The sample originates from a study of cytomegalovirus exposure and HLA in healthy donors. Study findings and constraints: Later on, an analysis tied about 17,000 TCR beta sequences to HLA alleles at 0.05 false discovery rate. Researchers reported in a later analysis that a missense DCLRE1C variant was tied to TCR beta V- and J-gene trimming. By a later analysis, the bulk of CMV-associated TCR beta chains appeared HLA-restricted.

PCR employed 60 Vbeta and 13 Jbeta primers. Assay used: immunoSEQ multiplex PCR; TCRdb lists only in-frame clones, some missing. Of 180,000 or so clones listed, 70% to 85% were seen once; the top ten hold less than 1.5%. The sample was PBMCs. This clonotype was obtained from a man younger than 35 in good health and CMV-seronegative.

The DNA of the CDR3 is TGTGCCAGCAGCTCATCGGGACTAGCGTCGGAGACCCAGTACTTC. Translated, it gives CASSSSGLASETQYF. The chain combines TRBV7-2 with TRBJ2-5, with 10 bases identical to TRBD2. CDR1 SGHTA and CDR2 FQGNSA come from the germline V gene. This CDR3 is 15 amino acids long. V lost 4 bases, J lost 5 bases, and 7 bases stayed unmatched. Looking up the rest from reference TRBV7-2 and TRBJ2-5 gives the full variable domain: GAGVSQSPSNKVTEKGKDVELRCDPISGHTALYWYRQSLGQGLEFLIYFQGNSAPDKSGLPSDRFSAERTGGSVSTLTIQRTQQEDSAVYLCASSSSGLASETQYFGPGTRLLVL.